The 27 T cell receptor beta chains below were found in one sample sequenced in a study of cytomegalovirus exposure and HLA in healthy donors. The PCR used 60 Vbeta and 13 Jbeta primers. The repertoire was sequenced with immunoSEQ multiplex PCR; TCRdb's copy has only in-frame clones and lacks some. Counted here are around 100,000 clones, about four fifths occurring once; the ten biggest clones make up roughly 23%. Sequenced sample: PBMCs. These receptors were taken from a man younger than 40 in good health and CMV-seropositive.

The chain is built from TRBV9 and TRBJ2-1, with D maybe TRBD2 (7 bases). In germline, CDR1 is SGDLS, CDR2 YYNGEE. CDR3 size: 15 residues. Between the trimmed V and J ends, which lost 0 bases and 8 bases, there was a span of 15 bases. The CDR3 is CASSVEGGLRYEQFF. The CDR3 DNA reads as TGTGCCAGCAGCGTAGAGGGGGGGCTTCGCTATGAGCAGTTCTTC.

J is TRBJ2-6 and V is TRBV19; 9 bases agree with TRBD1. The CDR3 runs to 18 residues. Germline V gene lookup returns CDR1 LNHDA and CDR2 SQIVND (reference sequence). Trimming at V came to 4 bases and at J to 2 bases, leaving 9 bases not matched to a gene. The CDR3 is CASSTRDRARAGANVLTF. The CDR3 region has the DNA TGTGCCAGTAGTACCCGGGACAGGGCTCGGGCTGGGGCCAACGTCCTGACTTTC.

The J gene is TRBJ2-7, the V gene TRBV5-1; a possible D gene is TRBD1 (6 bases). V lost 4 bases and J 4 bases, leaving 15 bases between the germline ends. The CDR3 contains 14 residues. Germline assignment: CDR1 SGHRS and CDR2 YFSETQ. DNA for the CDR3: TGCGCCAGCAGCAGAGGCCAGGGGCAATACGAGCAGTACTTC. Translation: CASSRGQGQYEQYF.

The rearrangement joins TRBV7-6 to TRBJ2-1, with 8 bases that match TRBD1. CDR1 is SGHVS, CDR2 FNYEAQ, per germline. The V gene end was trimmed by 2 bases and the J gene end by 7 bases; junction bases not matched to a gene: 10. This CDR3 has 16 residues. The DNA of the CDR3 is TGTGCCAGCAGCTTAAAGGCAGGGGGCGGCCTTAATGAGCAGTTCTTC. It yields the protein CASSLKAGGGLNEQFF.

The chain couples TRBV7-2 to TRBJ1-6, with TRBD1 identical over 8 bases. J was trimmed by 5 bases and V by 5 bases; bases with no gene match: 5. Germline V gene sequence: CDR1 SGHTA, CDR2 FQGNSA. This CDR3 spans 15 amino acids. This chain's CDR3 is CASSPRQGNNSPLHF. The CDR3 DNA sequence: TGTGCCAGCAGCCCTCGACAGGGGAATAATTCACCCCTCCACTTT. Complete variable domain (other parts from reference TRBV7-2 and TRBJ1-6): GAGVSQSPSNKVTEKGKDVELRCDPISGHTALYWYRQSLGQGLEFLIYFQGNSAPDKSGLPSDRFSAERTGGSVSTLTIQRTQQEDSAVYLCASSPRQGNNSPLHFGNGTRLTVT.

The genes are TRBV15 and TRBJ1-2; D call uncertain. The CDR3 covers 14 residues. The germline V and J ends were trimmed by 0 bases and 3 bases, with 8 bases remaining between them. Germline V lookup: CDR1 LNHNV, CDR2 YYDKDF (reference sequence). CDR3 sequence reads: CATSRDAADYGYTF. Written as DNA, the CDR3 is TGTGCCACCAGCAGAGATGCCGCGGACTATGGCTACACCTTC. The variable domain in full, with the rest retrieved from reference TRBV15 and TRBJ1-2, is DAMVIQNPRYQVTQFGKPVTLSCSQTLNHNVMYWYQQKSSQAPKLLFHYYDKDFNNEADTPDNFQSRRPNTSFCFLDIRSPGLGDTAMYLCATSRDAADYGYTFGSGTRLTVV.

This chain uses TRBV19 with TRBJ2-1, with TRBD2 identical over 9 bases. The CDR3 loop spans 15 amino acids. V gave up 7 bases and J gave up 6 bases; unmatched junction bases: 10. Germline V CDR1 and CDR2: LNHDA, SQIVND (reference sequence). The CDR3 spells CASTLTSGYTNEQFF. Written as DNA, the CDR3 is TGTGCCAGTACCTTAACTAGCGGGTACACCAATGAGCAGTTCTTC.

The V gene is TRBV28, the J gene TRBJ2-2, with TRBD2 matching 7 bases. J was trimmed by 1 base and V by 7 bases; bases with no gene match: 3. Germline CDR1 is MDHEN and CDR2 is SYDVKM. This CDR3 is built from 14 residues. The CDR3 sequence is CASKWGGNTGELFF. The CDR3 nucleotides are TGTGCCAGCAAGTGGGGGGGGAACACCGGGGAGCTGTTTTTT.

The chain employs TRBV30 and TRBJ2-5; a possible D gene is TRBD2 (7 bases). Germline V gene data show CDR1 as GTSNPN and CDR2 as SVGIG (reference sequence). V was cut by 3 bases and J by 11 bases, with 19 bases left in between. The CDR3 covers 13 residues. The CDR3, as DNA: TGTGCCTGGAGCGGGGGGCCCACCCAGGGGCAGTACTTC. Its protein is CAWSGGPTQGQYF.

This clone came up a few times. The V and J genes are TRBV7-9 and TRBJ2-1; D possibly corresponds to TRBD2 (6 bases). Germline CDR1 reads SEHNR; CDR2 reads FQNEAQ (reference sequence). The length of the CDR3 is 17 residues. V was trimmed by 6 bases and J by 5 bases, leaving 23 bases between them. CDR3 residues: CASSPRLRETYHNEQFF. DNA for the CDR3: TGTGCCAGCAGTCCCCGGTTACGGGAGACGTATCACAATGAGCAGTTCTTC.

The gene calls are TRBV29-1 and TRBJ1-1; D is unclear. The CDR3 covers 12 residues. The germline CDR1 and CDR2 sequences are SQVTM and ANQGSEA. V shed 5 bases and J shed 3 bases, with 10 bases lying between them. DNA of the CDR3: TGCAGCGTTCAGGACTTAGACACTGAAGCTTTCTTT. Protein: CSVQDLDTEAFF.

The chain has TRBV7-9 and TRBJ2-7; possibly TRBD1 for D (6 bases). Trimming stripped 4 bases from V and 2 bases from J, with 15 bases between. The germline V gene encodes CDR1 SEHNR and CDR2 FQNEAQ (reference sequence). The CDR3 consists of 15 residues. The CDR3 DNA follows: TGTGCCAGCAGCTCCGAGGGGGACAAGCCCTACGAGCAGTACTTC. Protein: CASSSEGDKPYEQYF.

The rearrangement joins TRBV30 to TRBJ1-2; maybe TRBD1 (6 bases). The CDR3 length is 16 residues. Germline V CDR1 and CDR2: GTSNPN, SVGIG (reference sequence). Trimming took 1 base from V and 4 from J, leaving 19 bases between them. The CDR3 reads CAWSDIGGQRIYGYTF. CDR3 coding DNA: TGTGCCTGGAGTGACATTGGCGGACAGCGCATCTATGGCTACACCTTC. Looking up the rest from reference TRBV30 and TRBJ1-2 gives the full variable domain: SQTIHQWPATLVQPVGSPLSLECTVEGTSNPNLYWYRQAAGRGLQLLFYSVGIGQISSEVPQNLSASRPQDRQFILSSKKLLLSDSGFYLCAWSDIGGQRIYGYTFGSGTRLTVV.

The chain joins TRBV19 to TRBJ2-3; D is possibly TRBD1 (5 bases). Per the germline V gene, CDR1 is LNHDA and CDR2 is SQIVND (reference sequence). The CDR3 runs 14 residues. V was cut by 3 bases and J by 4 bases, with 11 bases left in between. In nucleotides, the CDR3 is TGTGCCAGTAGTATGGGGCCAATACCAGATACGCAGTATTTT. This codes for CASSMGPIPDTQYF.

The chain recombines TRBV19 with TRBJ1-5; 9 nucleotides agree with TRBD1. The germline gives CDR1 LNHDA, CDR2 SQIVND (reference sequence). CDR3 size: 18 residues. The ends lost 4 bases at V and 3 bases at J; junction bases unmatched: 13. The CDR3 nucleotides are TGTGCCAGTAGTAGCCCGCCCGGGACAGGGAAAGTCAATCAGCCCCAGCATTTT. This codes for CASSSPPGTGKVNQPQHF. Looking up the rest from reference TRBV19 and TRBJ1-5 gives the full variable domain: DGGITQSPKYLFRKEGQNVTLSCEQNLNHDAMYWYRQDPGQGLRLIYYSQIVNDFQKGDIAEGYSVSREKKESFPLTVTSAQKNPTAFYLCASSSPPGTGKVNQPQHFGDGTRLSIL.

The V call is TRBV27, the J call TRBJ1-2, with D unclear. V gave up 6 bases and J gave up 0 bases, with 11 bases separating them. Per germline, CDR1 MNHEY and CDR2 SMNVEV (reference sequence). The CDR3 is 14 amino acids. For the CDR3, the DNA is TGTGCCAGCAGCTTGACCGGAGCTAACTATGGCTACACCTTC. Translation gives CASSLTGANYGYTF.

This chain joins TRBV7-8 and TRBJ2-7; 9 bases are shared with TRBD1. Germline trimming cut 5 bases from V and 9 bases from J; bases unmatched to any gene: 17. CDR1 is SGHVS and CDR2 is FQNEAQ in the germline V gene. The CDR3 runs 16 residues. This chain's CDR3 is CASSPRGGQGSFRQYV. CDR3 bases: TGTGCCAGCAGCCCCCGCGGGGGACAGGGAAGTTTTAGGCAGTACGTC.

This sequence joins TRBV4-1 and TRBJ2-1, with 7 bases matching TRBD2. The CDR3 is made up of 13 amino acids. With 1 base clipped from V and 9 bases from J, the junction kept 3 bases outside the gene matches. Germline V CDR1 and CDR2: MGHRA, YSYEKL. The CDR3 spells CASSQARGVEQFF. Here the CDR3 DNA reads TGCGCCAGCAGCCAAGCTCGGGGGGTTGAGCAGTTCTTC.

This chain connects TRBV11-3 to TRBJ2-5; 10 nucleotides align to TRBD2. In germline, CDR1 is SGHNT, CDR2 YENEEA. After removal of 5 bases from V and 5 bases from J, the junction contained 14 bases not matched to a gene. The CDR3 length is 17 residues. CDR3 loop: CASSRSASGGPEETQYF. CDR3 nucleotide sequence: TGTGCCAGCAGCCGGAGTGCTAGCGGGGGTCCAGAGGAGACCCAGTACTTC.

The chain links TRBV11-3 to TRBJ2-3; D is ambiguous. V was cut by 4 bases and J by 1 base, with 6 bases left in between. The length of the CDR3 is 13 residues. Germline CDR1 SGHNT, CDR2 YENEEA. The CDR3 DNA reads as TGTGCCAGCAGCTCCCCGGGCACAGATACGCAGTATTTT. Its protein is CASSSPGTDTQYF.

This clone was counted only a few times. The chain is built from TRBV5-4 and TRBJ2-2; D remains ambiguous. The CDR3 extends over 12 amino acids. Trimming shortened V by 1 base and J by 6 bases, and 4 bases separated the two germline ends. Germline loops: CDR1 SGHNT, CDR2 YYREEE (reference sequence). The CDR3 is CASSLLSGELFF. CDR3 in DNA: TGTGCCAGCAGCTTGCTCTCCGGGGAGCTGTTTTTT.

This rearrangement joins TRBV27 to TRBJ1-1, with a weak D call TRBD1 (5 bases). Trimming removed 10 bases from V and 1 base from J, with 16 bases in between. The CDR3 is 14 residues long. From germline, CDR1 is MNHEY and CDR2 SMNVEV (reference sequence). The CDR3 is CATLERQRNTEAFF. CDR3 DNA sequence: TGTGCCACCCTGGAGAGACAGAGGAACACTGAAGCTTTCTTT.

The chain links TRBV7-2 to TRBJ1-5, with unresolved D. Trimming shortened V by 5 bases and J by 5 bases, and 7 bases separated the two germline ends. The CDR3 runs to 12 residues. Germline V gene lookup returns CDR1 SGHTA and CDR2 FQGNSA. The DNA of the CDR3 is TGTGCCAGCAGCCGCTATGATCAGCCCCAGCATTTT. It yields the protein CASSRYDQPQHF.

The gene calls are TRBV2 and TRBJ2-3; a possible D gene is TRBD2 (5 bases). Trimming took off 4 bases at V and 2 bases at J, with 13 bases between the two ends. This CDR3 is built from 15 residues. Germline CDR1 reads SNHLY; CDR2 reads FYNNEI. CDR3 DNA: TGTGCCAGCAGTGCCGGGGATCGAGTCACAGATACGCAGTATTTT. Its protein is CASSAGDRVTDTQYF.

This CDR3 is CASSLGQGNQPQHF. Here the CDR3 DNA reads TGTGCCAGCAGCTTAGGACAGGGGAATCAGCCCCAGCATTTT. The chain joins TRBV7-9 to TRBJ1-5; TRBD1 aligns across 8 bases. Germline loops: CDR1 SEHNR, CDR2 FQNEAQ (reference sequence). V lost 1 base to trimming and J lost 4 bases; unmatched junction nucleotides: 0. The CDR3 runs to 14 residues.

The rearrangement joins TRBV7-9 to TRBJ2-7; D is possibly TRBD1 (6 bases). Trimming shortened V by 5 bases and J by 2 bases, and 13 bases separated the two germline ends. Germline CDR1 SEHNR, CDR2 FQNEAQ (reference sequence). This CDR3 region has 14 residues. CDR3 region: CASSQRTETYEQYF. DNA for the CDR3: TGTGCCAGCAGCCAGAGGACAGAAACCTACGAGCAGTACTTC.

The V gene is TRBV19, the J gene TRBJ1-3; possible D gene TRBD1, 5 bases. Germline V gene sequence: CDR1 LNHDA, CDR2 SQIVND (reference sequence). The CDR3 is 15 amino acids. V lost 9 bases to trimming and J lost 0 bases, with 15 bases between them. The CDR3: CARTPTGSSGNTIYF. CDR3 bases: TGTGCCAGGACTCCCACAGGTTCCTCTGGAAACACCATATATTTT.